The entry below describes one TCR beta chain. One junction end disagrees with the germline gene, perhaps due to a read error. The CDR3 is 11 residues long. This sample was taken from a study of blood T cell repertoires in COVID-19. Study information: Samples taken during acute and convalescent COVID-19 were collected in the United States, Italy and Spain. From T cells, B-cell-depleted T cells, or PBMCs came the material, which was cDNA or gDNA.

Authors' data handling: Amplification with reference gene primers provided the estimates of nucleated cell counts. TCRdb's copy holds only in-frame clones and misses some; the assay was immunoSEQ multiplex PCR. V and J calls and clone size are given by that table; D and trimming were obtained from the DNA. Among over 300,000 clones, approximately 90% were seen once, and the ten largest hold around 0.91%. Cohorts were based on clinical histories the participants reported. The sample consisted of PBMCs or T cells enriched from blood (not recorded which). The chain combines TRBV12-3 or TRBV12-4 with TRBJ2-1, with 10 bases identical to TRBD1. This receptor was taken from a woman in her thirties with acute COVID-19. The CDR3 reads CASSLGDRGLF. DNA of the CDR3: TGTGCCAGCAGTTTGGGAGACAGGGGGCTCTTC.